This TCR beta chain stems from a study of identical twins. This clonotype was recorded at least ten times. TCRdb used MiXCR to reprocess the 5' RACE reads, holding one entry per CDR3 protein. The repertoire holds roughly 710,000 distinct CDR3 sequences, around 6.1% seen once, with roughly 1.6% in the top ten. Sequenced material: naive T cells sorted from blood. The receptor was isolated from a young man in good health.

CDR3 sequence (DNA): TGTGCCAGCAGTTCCGGGACAGGGCACACCGGGGAGCTGTTTTTT. This encodes CASSSGTGHTGELFF. The J gene is TRBJ2-2, the V gene TRBV12-3 or TRBV12-4, with 9 bases fitting TRBD1. This CDR3 contains 15 residues. The V and J ends lost 4 bases and 3 bases, in that order; junction bases with no gene match: 3.